This T cell receptor beta chain was recovered during a study of cytomegalovirus exposure and HLA in healthy donors. Broader study findings: Three CMV-associated chains were confirmed in vitro to be specific for CMV antigens. Among TCR beta chains, those listed as cytomegalovirus-associated numbered over 150.

This clone was seen just once. What it binds is unknown. Trimming left V 1 base short and J 6 bases short, with 9 bases between. Germline CDR1 and CDR2: SGHRS and YFSETQ. This CDR3 region has 13 residues. Some clones are missing from TCRdb's copy, which holds only in-frame ones; the method was immunoSEQ multiplex PCR. The sample lists some 98,000 clones, 87% occurring once. The TCR comes from a woman aged 30 to 39 in good health and CMV-seronegative. Material: PBMCs. V is TRBV5-1 and J is TRBJ2-3; tentatively, D is TRBD1 (6 bases). This chain's CDR3 is CASSLQGLDTQYF. DNA of the CDR3: TGCGCCAGCAGCTTGCAGGGGTTGGATACGCAGTATTTT.